This TCR beta chain comes out of a study of blood T cell repertoires in COVID-19. Study details: The samples span acute and convalescent COVID-19 from the United States, Italy and Spain. The cDNA or gDNA used as material had been derived from T cells, B-cell-depleted T cells, or PBMCs.

The sample holds one count of this clone. V was clipped by 8 bases and J by 3 bases; unmatched bases: 7. This CDR3 has 14 residues. Germline values: CDR1 MNHEY, CDR2 SVGAGI. Study processing details: Reference gene primers were amplified, and this amplification served to estimate nucleated cell counts. Only in-frame clones appear in the TCRdb table, and some are missing; sequencing was by immunoSEQ multiplex PCR. Clonal size and the V and J genes are those of that table, whereas D and trimming came from the DNA. The sample lists 120,000 or so clones; roughly three quarters were seen once. This sequence originates from a man in his forties or fifties with active or convalescent COVID-19. This chain uses TRBV6-5 with TRBJ2-3; 8 positions match TRBD2. Sequencing was done on a sample of peripheral blood. CDR3 DNA sequence: TGTGCCAGCTATAGCGGGGCCAGGACAGATACGCAGTATTTT. Translation gives CASYSGARTDTQYF.